Listed below are T cell receptor beta chains from one sample, sequenced in a study of T cell changes during pregnancy in multiple sclerosis. Data came from immunoSEQ multiplex PCR; TCRdb stores just in-frame clones and leaves some out. The sample carries some 90,000 clones, roughly 91% recorded once. The sequences come from peripheral blood, collected after pregnancy. These receptors were collected from a female donor in good health, enrolled as a control in a pregnancy study. Both conserved end residues are part of each CDR3. A D gene is named only where the DNA matches it firmly. Not every row has a clone size; where given, it reads once, few, many or a size class.

V gene	J gene	D gene	clone size	CDR3 protein	CDR3 DNA
TRBV19	TRBJ2-1	TRBD1	.	CASSTRDRALSSYNEQFF	TGTGCCAGTAGTACCCGGGACAGGGCCTTGAGCTCCTACAATGAGCAGTTCTTC
TRBV7-9	TRBJ2-6	TRBD2	many	CASSLEAAGEAGANVLTF	TGTGCCAGCAGCTTAGAGGCGGCGGGGGAGGCTGGGGCCAACGTCCTGACTTTC
TRBV28	TRBJ1-5	.	.	CASSHGGAGQPQHF	TGTGCCAGCAGTCACGGGGGAGCGGGTCAGCCCCAGCATTTT
TRBV4-3	TRBJ2-7	.	.	CASSQDARGRWEQYF	TGCGCCAGCAGCCAAGATGCGCGGGGGCGGTGGGAGCAGTACTTC
TRBV7-2	TRBJ2-7	TRBD1	.	CASSSGQGYGEQYF	TGTGCCAGCAGCTCGGGACAGGGGTACGGTGAGCAGTACTTC
TRBV9	TRBJ1-2	.	.	CASSSRAGYTF	TGTGCCAGCAGCTCCAGGGCTGGCTACACCTTC
TRBV6-1	TRBJ1-1	.	once	CASNQAGNTEAFF	TGTGCCAGCAACCAAGCGGGGAACACTGAAGCTTTCTTT
TRBV9	TRBJ2-2	.	once	CASSVELGTFNGELFF	TGTGCCAGCAGCGTAGAGTTGGGCACCTTTAACGGGGAGCTGTTTTTT
TRBV6-5	TRBJ1-5	.	.	CASRRGGSNQPQHF	TGTGCCAGCCGACGGGGGGGTAGCAATCAGCCCCAGCATTTT
TRBV4-3	TRBJ2-7	TRBD1	.	CASSQDRDSHYEQYF	TGCGCCAGCAGCCAAGATAGGGACAGTCACTACGAGCAGTACTTC
TRBV4-1	TRBJ2-5	TRBD2	.	CASSERGGQETQYF	TGCGCCAGCAGCGAGCGGGGGGGGCAAGAGACCCAGTACTTC
TRBV7-2	TRBJ2-7	TRBD1	.	CASSLGTGVGYEQYF	TGTGCCAGCAGCTTAGGCACAGGGGTCGGGTACGAGCAGTACTTC
TRBV7-3	TRBJ1-6	.	once	CASSLINNSPLHF	TGTGCCAGCAGCTTAATTAATAATTCACCCCTCCACTTT
TRBV7-3	TRBJ2-3	.	few	CASSPRLGLENTQYF	TGTGCCAGCAGCCCGCGACTCGGCTTGGAAAATACGCAGTATTTT
TRBV27	TRBJ2-7	.	.	CASSLGRGEQYF	TGTGCCAGCAGTTTGGGCAGGGGCGAGCAGTACTTC
TRBV30	TRBJ1-5	.	.	CAWTSSNQPQHF	TGTGCCTGGACATCAAGCAATCAGCCCCAGCATTTT
TRBV5-1	TRBJ1-3	.	.	CASSLTPGGGEAGNTIYF	TGCGCCAGCAGCTTGACTCCGGGAGGGGGAGAGGCTGGAAACACCATATATTTT
TRBV27	TRBJ2-2	TRBD1	.	CASNLDRSSTGELFF	TGTGCCAGCAATTTGGACAGGAGTTCCACCGGGGAGCTGTTTTTT
TRBV6-6	TRBJ1-1	TRBD1	.	CASRSTRGREAEAFF	TGTGCCAGCAGAAGCACCAGGGGGCGGGAAGCTGAAGCTTTCTTT
TRBV6-6	TRBJ2-7	TRBD1	.	CASNPGGYEQYF	TGTGCCAGCAACCCAGGGGGCTACGAGCAGTACTTC
TRBV11-3	TRBJ1-1	TRBD1	.	CASSPNRGTEAFF	TGTGCCAGCAGCCCAAACAGGGGGACTGAAGCTTTCTTT
TRBV6-1	TRBJ1-2	TRBD1	.	CASRRTGEANYGYTF	TGTGCCAGCAGACGAACAGGGGAAGCTAACTATGGCTACACCTTC
TRBV28	TRBJ1-5	.	.	CASSFLATQPQHF	TGTGCCAGCAGTTTTCTTGCGACACAGCCCCAGCATTTT
TRBV18	TRBJ1-2	.	.	CASSPLVGYGYTF	TGTGCCAGCTCACCACTGGTCGGGTATGGCTACACCTTC
TRBV29-1	TRBJ2-5	TRBD1	.	CSVVPGQGHGAQYF	TGCAGCGTTGTTCCGGGACAGGGTCATGGGGCCCAGTACTTC
TRBV4-1	TRBJ2-7	TRBD2	.	CASSQPLAGRGEQYF	TGCGCCAGCAGCCAACCGCTAGCGGGGAGGGGGGAGCAGTACTTC
TRBV15	TRBJ2-5	.	.	CATSKGTKQETQYF	TGTGCCACCAGCAAAGGGACAAAACAAGAGACCCAGTACTTC
TRBV4-3	TRBJ2-5	.	.	CASSQEASGETQYF	TGCGCCAGCAGCCAAGAAGCGTCGGGAGAGACCCAGTACTTC
TRBV11-2	TRBJ1-5	TRBD1	.	CASSLSGTANQPQHF	TGTGCCAGCAGCTTATCCGGGACAGCTAATCAGCCCCAGCATTTT
TRBV5-4	TRBJ2-7	TRBD1	.	CASSQGQSYEQYF	TGTGCCAGCAGCCAGGGACAGTCCTACGAGCAGTACTTC